This entry lists 5 T cell receptor beta chains sequenced from one sample in a study of blood T cells in healthy people across ages. A sample-barcoded 5' primer and a J-beta primer mix were used in a second PCR of roughly 6 to 11 cycles. In TCRdb, the 5' RACE reads were re-called with MiXCR into one record per CDR3 protein. The table records about 400,000 distinct CDR3 sequences, approximately 51% of them present only once. The sample comprised blood. The receptors originated from a man aged 60 to 75 in good health.

In its sample, this clonotype was seen a few times. The rearrangement uses TRBV20-1 and TRBJ2-3, with 9 bases identical to TRBD2. CDR3 length equals 19 residues. Trimming removed 0 bases from V and 7 bases from J; junction bases left unmatched: 20. CDR1 and CDR2 from the germline V gene are DFQATT and SNEGSKA (reference sequence). CDR3 region: CSARDSSLRVAGERYTQYF. The CDR3 DNA reads as TGCAGTGCTAGAGATTCATCGCTCCGAGTAGCGGGAGAGAGGTATACGCAGTATTTT.

Concerning this clonotype: This may arise from a read error, as a much more abundant clone is one base away. This rearrangement joins TRBV7-2 to TRBJ2-7; D could derive from TRBD1 or TRBD2 (5 bases each). Looked up from germline, CDR1 is SGHTA and CDR2 is FQGNSA. Trimming pared 4 bases from V and 4 bases from J, leaving 11 bases between. The CDR3 contains 13 residues. CDR3 bases: TGTGCCAGCAGCTGGGGGACCTCTTACGAGCAGTACTTC. It translates to CASSWGTSYEQYF.

The rearrangement joins TRBV29-1 to TRBJ2-3; D may be TRBD1 or TRBD2 (5 bases each). This CDR3 is built from 14 residues. Germline lookup yields CDR1 SQVTM and CDR2 ANQGSEA. V was shortened by 0 bases and J by 0 bases, with 7 bases between the two germline ends. The CDR3 here is CSVEDGGSTDTQYF. CDR3 nucleotide sequence: TGCAGCGTTGAAGATGGGGGTAGCACAGATACGCAGTATTTT.

This clonotype has only one observation. One end of the junction fails to match germline, which may point to a read error. CDR3 region: CATRTESNHGYTF. CDR3 in DNA: TGTGCCACCAGGACGGAATCTAACCATGGCTACACCTTC. V usage is TRBV10-3 and J usage is TRBJ1-2; D uncertain. The CDR3 covers 13 residues. Germline CDR1 and CDR2: ENHRY and SYGVKD.

This clonotype was seen just once. J is TRBJ1-2 and V is TRBV27; 9 nucleotides align to TRBD1. The trim removed 2 bases at V and 3 bases at J, leaving 1 base unmatched. The CDR3 covers 14 residues. Germline CDR1 reads MNHEY; CDR2 reads SMNVEV (reference sequence). The CDR3 nucleotides are TGTGCCAGCAGTTTAAGGGACAGGGACTATGGCTACACCTTC. Its translation is CASSLRDRDYGYTF.